The clone carrying this T cell receptor beta chain was picked up many times. Its specificity is unknown. This sample is part of a study of CD8 T cells in ankylosing spondylitis. Notes on the study in general: Significantly higher representation of disease-linked clones was reported for matched ankylosing spondylitis synovial fluid. In ankylosing spondylitis blood, a motif of seven to nine highly homologous TCR beta variants appeared characteristic. Within peripheral blood, clones linked to disease were CD8+ and relatively rare.

CDR3 size: 14 residues. Germline V gene lookup returns CDR1 MNHEY and CDR2 SVGAGI. With 2 bases removed from V and 5 bases from J, the gap between germline ends came to 12 bases. Researchers built TCR beta libraries using quantitative 5'-RACE with molecular barcodes. TCRdb recomputed calls from the 5' RACE reads with MiXCR, one row per CDR3 protein. Here the sample spans 500,000 to 650,000 distinct CDR3 sequences, approximately 5% being singletons. The chain links TRBV6-5 to TRBJ1-2; D might be TRBD1 (6 bases). The sample was blood, either unsorted or a sorted T cell fraction (not recorded which). The receptor's source is a male donor with ankylosing spondylitis. The CDR3 region has the DNA TGTGCCAGCAGTTACCAACAGGGAGGGTATGGCTACACCTTC. The encoded protein is CASSYQQGGYGYTF.